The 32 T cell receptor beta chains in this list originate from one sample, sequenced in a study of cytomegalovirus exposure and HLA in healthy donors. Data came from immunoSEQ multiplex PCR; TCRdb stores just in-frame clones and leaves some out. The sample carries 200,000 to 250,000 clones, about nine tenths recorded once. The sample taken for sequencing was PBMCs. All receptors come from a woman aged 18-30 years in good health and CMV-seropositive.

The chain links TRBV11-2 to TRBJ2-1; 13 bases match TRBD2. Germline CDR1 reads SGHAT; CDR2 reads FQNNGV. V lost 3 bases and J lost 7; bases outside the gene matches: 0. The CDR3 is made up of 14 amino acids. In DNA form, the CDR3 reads TGTGCCAGCAGCTTGGGACTAGCGGGGAATGAGCAGTTCTTC. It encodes CASSLGLAGNEQFF.

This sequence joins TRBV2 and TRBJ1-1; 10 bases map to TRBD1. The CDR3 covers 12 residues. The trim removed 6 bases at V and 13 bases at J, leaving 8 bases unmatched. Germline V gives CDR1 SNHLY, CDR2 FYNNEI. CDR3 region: CASRTGTGEGFF. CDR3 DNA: TGTGCCAGCAGGACCGGGACAGGGGAGGGTTTCTTT.

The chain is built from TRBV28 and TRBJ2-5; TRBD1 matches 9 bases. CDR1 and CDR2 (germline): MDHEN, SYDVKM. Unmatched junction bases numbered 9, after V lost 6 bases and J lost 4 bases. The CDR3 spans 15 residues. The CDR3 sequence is CASSPGQGTPETQYF. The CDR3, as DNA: TGTGCCAGCAGCCCGGGACAGGGCACCCCAGAGACCCAGTACTTC. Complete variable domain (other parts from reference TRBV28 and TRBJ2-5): DVKVTQSSRYLVKRTGEKVFLECVQDMDHENMFWYRQDPGLGLRLIYFSYDVKMKEKGDIPEGYSVSREKKERFSLILESASTNQTSMYLCASSPGQGTPETQYFGPGTRLLVL.

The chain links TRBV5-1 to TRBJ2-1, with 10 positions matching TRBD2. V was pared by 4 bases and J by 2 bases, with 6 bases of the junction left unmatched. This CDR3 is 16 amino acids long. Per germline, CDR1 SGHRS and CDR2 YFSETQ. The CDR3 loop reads CASSHLSGRAYNEQFF. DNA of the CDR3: TGCGCCAGCAGCCACCTAAGCGGGAGGGCCTACAATGAGCAGTTCTTC.

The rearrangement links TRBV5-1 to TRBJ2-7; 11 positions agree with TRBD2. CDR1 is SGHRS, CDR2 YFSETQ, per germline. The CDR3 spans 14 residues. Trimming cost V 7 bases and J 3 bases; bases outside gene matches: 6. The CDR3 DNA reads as TGCGCCAGCGCAGGGACTAGCGGCAGCTACGAGCAGTACTTC. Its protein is CASAGTSGSYEQYF.

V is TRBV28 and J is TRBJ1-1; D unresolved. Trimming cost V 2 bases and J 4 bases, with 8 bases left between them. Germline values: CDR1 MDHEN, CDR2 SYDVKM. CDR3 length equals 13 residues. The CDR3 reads CASSLQITTEAFF. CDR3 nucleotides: TGTGCCAGCAGTTTACAGATTACCACTGAAGCTTTCTTT.

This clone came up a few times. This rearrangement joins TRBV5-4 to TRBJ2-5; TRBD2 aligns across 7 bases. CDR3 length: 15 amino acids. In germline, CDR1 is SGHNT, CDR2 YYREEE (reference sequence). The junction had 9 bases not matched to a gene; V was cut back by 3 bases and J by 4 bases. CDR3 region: CASSSTTSPGETQYF. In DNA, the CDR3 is TGTGCCAGCAGCTCAACGACTAGCCCAGGAGAGACCCAGTACTTC.

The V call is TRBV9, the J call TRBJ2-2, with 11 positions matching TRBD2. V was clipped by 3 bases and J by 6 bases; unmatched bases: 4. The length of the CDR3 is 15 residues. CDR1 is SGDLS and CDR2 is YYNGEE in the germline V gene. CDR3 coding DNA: TGTGCCAGCAGCGCGACTAGCGGGAAGCCCGGGGAGCTGTTTTTT. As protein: CASSATSGKPGELFF.

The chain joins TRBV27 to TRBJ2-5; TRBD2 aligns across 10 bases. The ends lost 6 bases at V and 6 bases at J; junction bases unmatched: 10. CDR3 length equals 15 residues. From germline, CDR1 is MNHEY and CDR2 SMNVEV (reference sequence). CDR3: CASSFSSGSTQTQYF. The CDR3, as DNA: TGTGCCAGCAGCTTTTCTAGCGGGAGTACTCAGACCCAGTACTTC.

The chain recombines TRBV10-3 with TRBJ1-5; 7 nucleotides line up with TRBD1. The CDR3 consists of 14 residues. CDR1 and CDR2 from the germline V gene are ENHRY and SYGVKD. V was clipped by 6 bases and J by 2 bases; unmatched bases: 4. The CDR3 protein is CAIRGDSGNQPQHF. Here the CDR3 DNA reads TGTGCCATCAGGGGGGACAGCGGCAATCAGCCCCAGCATTTT.

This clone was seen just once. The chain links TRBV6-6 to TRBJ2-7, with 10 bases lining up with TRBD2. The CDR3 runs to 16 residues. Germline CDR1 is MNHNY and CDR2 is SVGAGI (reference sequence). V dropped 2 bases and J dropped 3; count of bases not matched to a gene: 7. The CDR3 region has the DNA TGTGCCAGCAGTTACACCGGACTAGCGGAGAACTACGAGCAGTACTTC. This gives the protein CASSYTGLAENYEQYF.

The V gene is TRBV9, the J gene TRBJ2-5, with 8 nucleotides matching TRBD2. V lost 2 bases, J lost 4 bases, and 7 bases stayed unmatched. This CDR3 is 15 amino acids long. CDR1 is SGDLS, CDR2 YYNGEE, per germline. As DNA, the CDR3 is TGTGCCAGCAGCGTTGGGCGGACTAGCCTAGAGACCCAGTACTTC. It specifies CASSVGRTSLETQYF.

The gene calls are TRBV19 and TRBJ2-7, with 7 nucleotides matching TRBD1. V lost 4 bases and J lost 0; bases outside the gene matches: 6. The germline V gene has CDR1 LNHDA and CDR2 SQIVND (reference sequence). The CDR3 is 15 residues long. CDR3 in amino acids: CASSTVWTGSYEQYF. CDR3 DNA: TGTGCCAGTAGTACGGTATGGACAGGCTCCTACGAGCAGTACTTC.

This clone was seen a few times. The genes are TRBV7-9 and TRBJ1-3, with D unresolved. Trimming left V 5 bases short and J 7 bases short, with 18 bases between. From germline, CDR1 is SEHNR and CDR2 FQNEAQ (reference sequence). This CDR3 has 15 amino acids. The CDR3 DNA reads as TGTGCCAGCAGCATACTCATCGCCACGGGTAACACCATATATTTT. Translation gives CASSILIATGNTIYF.

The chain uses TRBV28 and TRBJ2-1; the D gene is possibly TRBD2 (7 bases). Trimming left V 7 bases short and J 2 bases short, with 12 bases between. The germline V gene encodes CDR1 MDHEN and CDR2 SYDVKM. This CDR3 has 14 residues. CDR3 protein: CASKWGGPYNEQFF. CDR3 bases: TGTGCCAGCAAGTGGGGGGGGCCCTACAATGAGCAGTTCTTC.

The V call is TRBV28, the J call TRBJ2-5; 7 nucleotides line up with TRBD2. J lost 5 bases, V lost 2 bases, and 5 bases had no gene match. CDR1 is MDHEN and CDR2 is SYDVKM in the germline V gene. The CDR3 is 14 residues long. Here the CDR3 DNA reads TGTGCCAGCAGTTTAAGACTAGCCCGGGAGACCCAGTACTTC. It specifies CASSLRLARETQYF.

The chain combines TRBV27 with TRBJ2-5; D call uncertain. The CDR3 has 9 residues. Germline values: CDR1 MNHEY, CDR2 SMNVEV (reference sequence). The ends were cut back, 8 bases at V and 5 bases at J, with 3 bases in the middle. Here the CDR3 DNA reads TGTGCCAGCGAGGAGACCCAGTACTTC. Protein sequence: CASEETQYF.

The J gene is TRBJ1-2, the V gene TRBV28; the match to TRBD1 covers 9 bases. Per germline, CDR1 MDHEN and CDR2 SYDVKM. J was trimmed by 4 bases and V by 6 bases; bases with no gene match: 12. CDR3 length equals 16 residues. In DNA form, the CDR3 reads TGTGCCAGCAGCGAGAACCCGGACAGGGGAGGCTATGGCTACACCTTC. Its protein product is CASSENPDRGGYGYTF.

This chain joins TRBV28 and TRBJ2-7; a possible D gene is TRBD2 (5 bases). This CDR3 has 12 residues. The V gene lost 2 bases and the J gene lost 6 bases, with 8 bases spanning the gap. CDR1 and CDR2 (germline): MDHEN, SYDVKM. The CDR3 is CASSLVGGEQYF. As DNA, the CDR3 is TGTGCCAGCAGTTTAGTCGGAGGCGAGCAGTACTTC. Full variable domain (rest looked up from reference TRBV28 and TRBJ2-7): DVKVTQSSRYLVKRTGEKVFLECVQDMDHENMFWYRQDPGLGLRLIYFSYDVKMKEKGDIPEGYSVSREKKERFSLILESASTNQTSMYLCASSLVGGEQYFGPGTRLTVT.

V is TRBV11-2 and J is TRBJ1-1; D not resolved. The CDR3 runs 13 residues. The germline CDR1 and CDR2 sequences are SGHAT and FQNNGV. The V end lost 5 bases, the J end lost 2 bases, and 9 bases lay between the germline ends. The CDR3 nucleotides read TGTGCCAGCAGCATCCCGGGAAACACTGAAGCTTTCTTT. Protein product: CASSIPGNTEAFF.

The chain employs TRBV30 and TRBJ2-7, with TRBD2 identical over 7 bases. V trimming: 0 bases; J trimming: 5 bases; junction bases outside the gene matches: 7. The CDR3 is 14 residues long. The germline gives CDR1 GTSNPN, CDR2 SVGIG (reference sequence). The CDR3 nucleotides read TGTGCCTGGAGTGTCCTGGGAGGGCTCAACGAGCAGTACTTC. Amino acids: CAWSVLGGLNEQYF.

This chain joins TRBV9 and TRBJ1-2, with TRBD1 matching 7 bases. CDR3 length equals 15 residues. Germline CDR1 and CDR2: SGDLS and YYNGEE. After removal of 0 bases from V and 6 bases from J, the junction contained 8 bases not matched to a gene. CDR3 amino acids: CASSVDGGGGNGYTF. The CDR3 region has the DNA TGTGCCAGCAGCGTAGACGGAGGGGGCGGCAATGGCTACACCTTC.

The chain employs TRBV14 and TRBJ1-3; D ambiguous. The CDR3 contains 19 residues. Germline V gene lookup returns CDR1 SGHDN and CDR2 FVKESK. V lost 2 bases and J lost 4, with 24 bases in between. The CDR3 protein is CASSQITYPFETSGNTIYF. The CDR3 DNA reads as TGTGCCAGCAGCCAAATTACCTACCCCTTCGAAACCTCGGGAAACACCATATATTTT.

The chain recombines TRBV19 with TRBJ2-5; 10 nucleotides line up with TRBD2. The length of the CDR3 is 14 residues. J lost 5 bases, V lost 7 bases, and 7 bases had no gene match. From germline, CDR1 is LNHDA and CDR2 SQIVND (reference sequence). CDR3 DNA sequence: TGTGCCAGTATGAGCGGGAGGGCCAGCGAGACCCAGTACTTC. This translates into CASMSGRASETQYF.

As DNA, the CDR3 is TGCGCCAGCAACACAGGGTCTGGAGATACGCAGTATTTT. Amino acids: CASNTGSGDTQYF. V and J are TRBV5-1 and TRBJ2-3; D may be TRBD1 (6 bases). Trimming cost V 6 bases and J 5 bases, with 13 bases left between them. Germline values: CDR1 SGHRS, CDR2 YFSETQ. The CDR3 consists of 13 residues.

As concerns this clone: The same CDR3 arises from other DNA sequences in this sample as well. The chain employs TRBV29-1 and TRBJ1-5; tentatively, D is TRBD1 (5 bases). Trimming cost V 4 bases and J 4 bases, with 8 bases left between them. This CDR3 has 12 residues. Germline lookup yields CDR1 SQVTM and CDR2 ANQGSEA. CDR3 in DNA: TGCAGCGTTGGCGGGGGGAATCAGCCCCAGCATTTT. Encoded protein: CSVGGGNQPQHF.

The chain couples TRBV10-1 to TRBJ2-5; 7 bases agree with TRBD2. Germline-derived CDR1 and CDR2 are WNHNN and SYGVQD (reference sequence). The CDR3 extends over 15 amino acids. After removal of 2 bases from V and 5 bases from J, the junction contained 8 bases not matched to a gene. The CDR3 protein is CASSENGPTSETQYF. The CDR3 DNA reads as TGCGCCAGCAGTGAGAATGGCCCGACTAGCGAGACCCAGTACTTC.

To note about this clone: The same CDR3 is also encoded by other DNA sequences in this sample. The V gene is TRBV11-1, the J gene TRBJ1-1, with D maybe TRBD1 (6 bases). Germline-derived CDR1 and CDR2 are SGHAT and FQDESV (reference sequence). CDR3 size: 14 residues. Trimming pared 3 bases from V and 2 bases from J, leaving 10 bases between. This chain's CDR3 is CASSLAGANTEAFF. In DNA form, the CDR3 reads TGTGCCAGCAGCTTGGCGGGGGCCAACACTGAAGCTTTCTTT.

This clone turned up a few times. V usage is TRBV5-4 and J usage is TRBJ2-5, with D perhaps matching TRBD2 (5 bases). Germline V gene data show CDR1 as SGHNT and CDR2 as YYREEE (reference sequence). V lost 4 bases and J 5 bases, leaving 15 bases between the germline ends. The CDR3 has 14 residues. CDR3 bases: TGTGCCAGCAGCCGGACTTCGTCCGATGAGACCCAGTACTTC. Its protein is CASSRTSSDETQYF.

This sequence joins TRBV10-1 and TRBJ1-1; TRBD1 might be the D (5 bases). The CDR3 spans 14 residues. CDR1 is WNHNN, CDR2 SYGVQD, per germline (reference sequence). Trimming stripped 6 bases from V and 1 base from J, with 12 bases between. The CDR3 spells CASRGTGENTEAFF. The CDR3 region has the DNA TGCGCCAGCAGGGGGACGGGAGAGAACACTGAAGCTTTCTTT.

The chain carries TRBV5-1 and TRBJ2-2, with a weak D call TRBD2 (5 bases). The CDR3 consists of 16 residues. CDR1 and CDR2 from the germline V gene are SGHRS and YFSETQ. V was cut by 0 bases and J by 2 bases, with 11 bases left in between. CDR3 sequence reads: CASSLAAAGNTGELFF. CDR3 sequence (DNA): TGCGCCAGCAGCTTGGCCGCGGCGGGTAACACCGGGGAGCTGTTTTTT.

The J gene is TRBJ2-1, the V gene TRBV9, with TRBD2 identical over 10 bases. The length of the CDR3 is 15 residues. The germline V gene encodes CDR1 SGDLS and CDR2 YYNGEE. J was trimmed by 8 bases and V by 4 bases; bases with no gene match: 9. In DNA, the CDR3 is TGTGCCAGCAGCCTAACTAGCGGGGCCGGGGATGAGCAGTTCTTC. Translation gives CASSLTSGAGDEQFF.